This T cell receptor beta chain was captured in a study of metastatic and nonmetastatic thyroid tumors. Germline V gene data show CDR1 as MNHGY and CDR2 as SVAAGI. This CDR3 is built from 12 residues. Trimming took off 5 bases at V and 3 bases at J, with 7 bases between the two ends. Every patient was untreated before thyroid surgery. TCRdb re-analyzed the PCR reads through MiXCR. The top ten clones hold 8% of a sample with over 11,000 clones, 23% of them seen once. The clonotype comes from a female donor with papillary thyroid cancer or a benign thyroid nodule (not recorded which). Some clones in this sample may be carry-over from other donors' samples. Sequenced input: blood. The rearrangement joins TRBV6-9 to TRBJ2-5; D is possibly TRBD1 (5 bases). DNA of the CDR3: TGTGCCAGCAGTAGGGGAAAAGAGACCCAGTACTTC. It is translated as CASSRGKETQYF.